The 21 T cell receptor beta chains presented below share a single source sample, sequenced in a study of monozygotic twins with inflammatory bowel disease. No DNA is given; TCRdb re-called the 5' RACE reads and lists each CDR3 protein once. Its listing shows about 380,000 distinct CDR3 sequences. Sequencing input: blood. All receptors derive from a human donor with ulcerative colitis or Crohn's disease, or a healthy co-twin of an affected twin (not recorded which).

The V call is TRBV28, the J call TRBJ1-3; TCRdb lists TRBD1, though no DNA is available to test this call. Germline lookup yields CDR1 MDHEN and CDR2 SYDVKM. The CDR3 consists of 15 residues. The CDR3 reads CASSRTVVSGNTIYF.

This chain uses TRBV12-3 or TRBV12-4 with TRBJ1-2; without DNA, the TCRdb call of TRBD1 cannot be checked. This CDR3 region has 14 residues. CDR3 amino acids: CASSGRTGGHGYTF.

The V and J genes are TRBV7-9 and TRBJ2-6. The V gene's germline CDR1 is SEHNR and CDR2 FQNEAQ (reference sequence). The CDR3 is made up of 16 amino acids. The CDR3 spells CASSPTDSSGANVLTF.

The V gene is TRBV7-9, the J gene TRBJ2-1; TCRdb gives TRBD2 as the D gene, but with no DNA this cannot be confirmed. The germline V gene has CDR1 SEHNR and CDR2 FQNEAQ (reference sequence). The CDR3 totals 16 residues. The CDR3 loop is CASTLGAMRANNEQFF.

V and J are TRBV7-2 and TRBJ1-3. The CDR3 spans 15 residues. Germline assignment: CDR1 SGHTA and CDR2 FQGNSA. The CDR3: CASSLVSGVGNTIYF.

The chain uses TRBV3-1 and TRBJ2-3; the TCRdb D gene call, TRBD2, has no DNA to confirm it. The CDR3 is 17 amino acids. The germline V gene encodes CDR1 LGHDT and CDR2 YNNKEL (reference sequence). The CDR3 sequence: CASSRRSSGSLTDTQYF.

V usage is TRBV12-3 or TRBV12-4 and J usage is TRBJ1-2; TCRdb gives TRBD1 as the D gene, but with no DNA this cannot be confirmed. The CDR3 contains 16 residues. The CDR3 loop is CASSLISGGVGYGYTF.

The chain recombines TRBV4-1 with TRBJ1-2. The germline V gene encodes CDR1 MGHRA and CDR2 YSYEKL. This CDR3 region has 12 residues. The CDR3 reads CASSQEAGGYTF.

The rearrangement uses TRBV20-1 and TRBJ1-3. The CDR3 has 17 residues. From germline, CDR1 is DFQATT and CDR2 SNEGSKA (reference sequence). The CDR3 protein is CSARDLGSRTSGNTIYF.

This chain connects TRBV7-3 to TRBJ2-2. Germline V CDR1 and CDR2: SGHTA, FQGTGA. The CDR3 loop spans 13 amino acids. CDR3 in amino acids: CASRDRGSGELFF.

The chain has TRBV7-8 and TRBJ1-1; lacking DNA, the TRBD1 call made by TCRdb goes unchecked. The CDR3 has 13 residues. Germline-derived CDR1 and CDR2 are SGHVS and FQNEAQ. The CDR3 is CASRFRGRGEAFF.

The chain carries TRBV24-1 and TRBJ2-1; TCRdb reports TRBD2, a call that lacks DNA to check it against. CDR1 is KGHDR and CDR2 is SFDVKD in the germline V gene. The CDR3 contains 19 residues. The CDR3: CATSDLGLAGGPFGNEQFF.

This chain links TRBV28 with TRBJ2-1; TCRdb names TRBD2, which stays unverified in the absence of DNA. The germline gives CDR1 MDHEN, CDR2 SYDVKM. The CDR3 covers 16 residues. The CDR3 protein is CASSFSLAGGQNEQFF.

This chain uses TRBV28 with TRBJ2-7; as DNA is missing, the TRBD1 call by TCRdb cannot be tested. The CDR3 runs to 16 residues. Germline CDR1 and CDR2: MDHEN and SYDVKM. The CDR3 region is CASSFVGGTGGGEQYF.

The chain is built from TRBV7-9 and TRBJ2-1. The CDR3 contains 12 residues. Germline assignment: CDR1 SEHNR and CDR2 FQNEAQ (reference sequence). CDR3: CASSLAREGQFF.

The chain employs TRBV12-3 or TRBV12-4 and TRBJ1-5; TCRdb's assignment of TRBD1 cannot be checked, as there is no DNA. The CDR3 extends over 15 amino acids. The CDR3: CASSRDRVVLGPQHF.

The V call is TRBV9, the J call TRBJ2-1; TCRdb indicates TRBD1, and absent DNA this call remains unverified. CDR3 length: 14 residues. Germline V gene sequence: CDR1 SGDLS, CDR2 YYNGEE. The CDR3 is CASSVDREEGEQFF.

The chain joins TRBV5-1 to TRBJ2-5; TCRdb outputs TRBD1, but without DNA this stays unchecked. CDR1 and CDR2 from the germline V gene are SGHRS and YFSETQ. The CDR3 is made up of 15 amino acids. This CDR3 reads CASSPRAAGWETQYF.

The rearrangement joins TRBV27 to TRBJ2-2; TCRdb reports TRBD2, a call that lacks DNA to check it against. CDR3 length: 17 amino acids. Per germline, CDR1 MNHEY and CDR2 SMNVEV (reference sequence). The CDR3 region is CASSFIRGGFNTGELFF.

The rearrangement uses TRBV20-1 and TRBJ1-5. Germline CDR1 DFQATT, CDR2 SNEGSKA (reference sequence). The CDR3 has 14 amino acids. CDR3 protein: CSANRGRFNQPQHF.

The rearrangement joins TRBV29-1 to TRBJ1-1; there is no DNA to check the TCRdb D call of TRBD1. The CDR3 is 13 residues long. Germline V gene data show CDR1 as SQVTM and CDR2 as ANQGSEA. The CDR3 loop is CSEMGQLNTEAFF.